This TCR beta chain stems from a study of cytomegalovirus exposure and HLA in healthy donors. Study observations and caveats: Reports credit the classifier with highly specific, highly sensitive diagnosis of cytomegalovirus status. An analysis was carried out later, and it reportedly showed fewer N-insertions in an Asian-associated ancestry cluster than the roughly 670-donor mean. The records held CMV serostatus as the only immune exposure information.

The study ran its PCR with 60 Vbeta and 13 Jbeta primers. Here immunoSEQ multiplex PCR was the method, and the copy in TCRdb shows in-frame clones only, minus some. In the table there are 100,000 to 150,000 clones, 70% to 80% of which are singletons. Each donor was nominally healthy when sampled (though unrecorded immune exposures were likely). CDR1 and CDR2 from the germline V gene are SGHRS and YFSETQ. V lost 2 bases to trimming and J lost 5 bases, with 10 bases between them. This CDR3 has 14 residues. With respect to this clone: Its antigen is undetermined.

This clonotype was sampled from a man aged 35-49 years in good health and CMV-seropositive. The sample taken for sequencing was PBMCs. The J gene is TRBJ2-2, the V gene TRBV5-1; D unclear. CDR3 loop: CASSLDTSTGELFF. The CDR3 coding sequence is TGCGCCAGCAGCTTAGACACAAGTACCGGGGAGCTGTTTTTT.